These 5 T cell receptor beta chains originate from one sample sequenced in a study of blood T cell repertoires in COVID-19. Profiled with immunoSEQ multiplex PCR; TCRdb holds only in-frame clones, not every one. The repertoire holds about 99,000 clones, with approximately 85% as singletons. The sample comprised peripheral blood. The source of these receptors is a man in his sixties with acute or convalescent COVID-19.

This clone was counted a single time. The chain carries TRBV19 and TRBJ1-4, with TRBD1 as a possible D gene (5 bases). Germline V gene lookup returns CDR1 LNHDA and CDR2 SQIVND (reference sequence). Trimming took off 11 bases at V and 4 bases at J, with 14 bases between the two ends. This CDR3 contains 13 residues. In nucleotides, the CDR3 is TGTGCCGTGAAGGCAGGGCTTAATGAAAAACTGTTTTTT. Amino acid sequence: CAVKAGLNEKLFF.

This chain links TRBV18 with TRBJ1-2; 9 nucleotides match TRBD1. The CDR3 consists of 16 residues. V trimming: 3 bases; J trimming: 5 bases; junction bases outside the gene matches: 10. CDR1 and CDR2 from the germline V gene are KGHSH and LQKENI. The CDR3 DNA follows: TGTGCCAGCTCACCCGCATCGGACAGGGGAGGGTATGGCTACACCTTC. Its translation: CASSPASDRGGYGYTF.

This chain uses TRBV15 with TRBJ1-1, with 7 positions matching TRBD1. The germline gives CDR1 LNHNV, CDR2 YYDKDF (reference sequence). CDR3 size: 15 residues. Trimming removed 0 bases from V and 6 bases from J; junction bases left unmatched: 7. The CDR3 reads CATSRDTGVGAEAFF. Here the CDR3 DNA reads TGTGCCACCAGCAGAGATACAGGGGTTGGGGCTGAAGCTTTCTTT.

J is TRBJ2-7 and V is TRBV19; maybe TRBD1 (6 bases). This CDR3 is built from 13 residues. Germline-derived CDR1 and CDR2 are LNHDA and SQIVND (reference sequence). Between the trimmed V and J ends, which lost 6 bases and 3 bases, there was a span of 12 bases. DNA for the CDR3: TGTGCCAGTAGCAACAGGGTGGACTACGAGCAGTACTTC. This codes for CASSNRVDYEQYF.

The J gene is TRBJ2-7, the V gene TRBV29-1; D is possibly TRBD1 (5 bases). Trimming stripped 6 bases from V and 2 bases from J, with 11 bases between. This CDR3 is 12 amino acids long. CDR1 is SQVTM, CDR2 ANQGSEA, per germline. CDR3 in amino acids: CSVTTATYEQYF. CDR3 DNA: TGCAGCGTCACGACAGCTACCTACGAGCAGTACTTC.